This TCR beta chain was captured by sequencing in a study of cytomegalovirus exposure and HLA in healthy donors. PCR involved 60 Vbeta and 13 Jbeta primers. The protocol was immunoSEQ multiplex PCR, while the TCRdb copy is restricted to in-frame clones and leaves out a portion. Of 100,000 to 120,000 clones detected, approximately 11% appear once; the ten largest clones hold 15% to 20%. Germline CDR1 and CDR2: SGHTA and FQGNSA. CDR3 length: 16 residues. V was trimmed by 1 base and J by 0 bases, leaving 11 bases between them. The rearrangement uses TRBV7-2 and TRBJ2-3; no reliable D call. This TCR came from a man aged 40-55 years in good health and CMV-seropositive. What was sequenced was PBMCs. DNA of the CDR3: TGTGCCAGCAGCTTAGAGTATCTCGAGAGCACAGATACGCAGTATTTT. Translation gives CASSLEYLESTDTQYF.